These 22 T cell receptor beta chains came from one sample sequenced in a study of T-cell memory formation after mild COVID-19. TCRdb re-called the 5' RACE reads through MiXCR, storing one row per CDR3 protein. This sample yields approximately 300,000 distinct CDR3 sequences, of which around a sixth are seen a single time; 20% to 25% belongs to the top ten. Sequencing input: PBMCs or a T cell subset sorted from them (not recorded which). These receptors were obtained from a man in his late teens or twenties who had mild COVID-19 (a few samples of this study predate the infection). Cell type and time point are not known.

CDR3 region: CASSGLAGAGNEQFF. In DNA, the CDR3 is TGCGCCAGCAGCGGACTAGCGGGGGCCGGGAATGAGCAGTTCTTC. This chain connects TRBV5-1 to TRBJ2-1; TRBD2 agrees at 13 bases. CDR1 is SGHRS and CDR2 is YFSETQ in the germline V gene. V trimming: 4 bases; J trimming: 7 bases; junction bases outside the gene matches: 5. CDR3 length equals 15 residues.

CDR3 protein: CASSLSTSGPADTQYF. In nucleotides, the CDR3 is TGTGCCAGCAGTTTATCGACAAGCGGGCCGGCAGATACGCAGTATTTT. The chain uses TRBV27 and TRBJ2-3, with a tentative D call TRBD2 (6 bases). This CDR3 contains 16 residues. Deletions cut 0 bases from V and 4 bases from J, with 14 bases between. Per germline, CDR1 MNHEY and CDR2 SMNVEV (reference sequence).

This chain joins TRBV7-6 and TRBJ2-7, with 11 bases lining up with TRBD1. V dropped 3 bases and J dropped 6; count of bases not matched to a gene: 10. Germline V gene sequence: CDR1 SGHVS, CDR2 FNYEAQ. This CDR3 contains 16 residues. CDR3 amino acids: CASSLRVPGQGGEQYF. The CDR3 region has the DNA TGTGCCAGCAGCTTGCGAGTACCGGGACAGGGGGGCGAGCAGTACTTC.

There are a few counts of this clonotype. This chain joins TRBV2 and TRBJ2-7; D is undetermined. The CDR3 is 14 residues long. V shed 4 bases and J shed 1 base, with 11 bases lying between them. Per germline, CDR1 SNHLY and CDR2 FYNNEI. The CDR3 bases are TGTGCCAGCAGTGTTGAGTCCAGGTCCTACGAGCAGTACTTC. Residues: CASSVESRSYEQYF.

This clonotype was seen repeatedly, ten times or more. This sequence joins TRBV5-1 and TRBJ2-3; TRBD2 aligns across 13 bases. Germline V gene data show CDR1 as SGHRS and CDR2 as YFSETQ. Trimming removed 4 bases from V and 0 bases from J; junction bases left unmatched: 2. The CDR3 length is 16 residues. CDR3 nucleotide sequence: TGCGCCAGCAGCCCGGGACTAGCGGGAAGCACAGATACGCAGTATTTT. Residues: CASSPGLAGSTDTQYF.

The rearrangement links TRBV27 to TRBJ2-3, with 8 positions matching TRBD2. The CDR3 extends over 18 amino acids. V was clipped by 3 bases and J by 1 base; unmatched bases: 12. The germline V gene has CDR1 MNHEY and CDR2 SMNVEV (reference sequence). The CDR3 is CASSLVRGGQSGTDTQYF. The CDR3, as DNA: TGTGCCAGCAGTTTGGTCCGGGGGGGCCAATCCGGCACAGATACGCAGTATTTT.

This chain uses TRBV6-2 or TRBV6-3 with TRBJ2-5; D remains ambiguous. Germline CDR1 and CDR2: MNHEY and SVGEGT. This CDR3 comprises 13 residues. V shed 1 base and J shed 5 bases, with 8 bases lying between them. As DNA, the CDR3 is TGTGCCAGCAGTTACTGGGTGAAGGAGACCCAGTACTTC. Translation: CASSYWVKETQYF.

The CDR3 sequence: CASTTGGSNEKLFF. The CDR3 DNA reads TGTGCCAGCACCACAGGGGGGTCGAATGAAAAACTGTTTTTT. The chain recombines TRBV6-6 with TRBJ1-4; 8 bases are shared with TRBD1. There are 14 residues in the CDR3. Per germline, CDR1 MNHNY and CDR2 SVGAGI (reference sequence). Losses at the gene ends were 7 bases for V and 5 bases for J; bases not matched to a gene: 6.

This clonotype was recorded a few times. The chain uses TRBV18 and TRBJ2-3; TRBD1 matches 7 bases. CDR1 and CDR2 (germline): KGHSH, LQKENI. V lost 6 bases to trimming and J lost 6 bases; unmatched junction nucleotides: 15. This CDR3 has 16 amino acids. The CDR3 is CASSAPQDRPGDTQYF. Here the CDR3 DNA reads TGTGCCAGCTCGGCGCCTCAGGACAGGCCGGGGGATACGCAGTATTTT.

This clonotype was found a few times. V is TRBV28 and J is TRBJ1-3; D might be TRBD1 (5 bases). CDR1 is MDHEN, CDR2 SYDVKM, per germline. V was clipped by 5 bases and J by 4 bases, with 9 bases between them. The CDR3 runs 13 residues. The DNA of the CDR3 is TGTGCCAGCAGTCAGCAGGGAGGAAACACCATATATTTT. It encodes CASSQQGGNTIYF.

This chain links TRBV7-2 with TRBJ1-2; D is perhaps TRBD1 (6 bases). The CDR3 has 17 residues. Germline assignment: CDR1 SGHTA and CDR2 FQGNSA. Trimming left V 2 bases short and J 4 bases short, with 20 bases between. CDR3 region: CASSLSPTWTVGYGYTF. The CDR3 coding sequence is TGTGCCAGCAGCTTAAGCCCGACCTGGACAGTTGGCTATGGCTACACCTTC.

V usage is TRBV27 and J usage is TRBJ2-5; D remains unclear. The V end was cut by 5 bases, the J end by 7 bases, with 14 bases between. The germline CDR1 and CDR2 sequences are MNHEY and SMNVEV (reference sequence). The CDR3 loop spans 13 amino acids. CDR3 sequence: CASSQGRLWTQYF. DNA of the CDR3: TGTGCCAGCAGTCAAGGGCGACTTTGGACCCAGTACTTC.

The chain couples TRBV20-1 to TRBJ2-5; 8 bases fit TRBD1. This CDR3 region has 14 residues. V lost 0 bases to trimming and J lost 3 bases; unmatched junction nucleotides: 3. Germline V CDR1 and CDR2: DFQATT, SNEGSKA (reference sequence). The CDR3 DNA is TGCAGTGCTAGAGATTTACAGGGGGAAGAGACCCAGTACTTC. Encoded protein: CSARDLQGEETQYF.

V usage is TRBV7-3 and J usage is TRBJ2-1; 9 nucleotides agree with TRBD2. Germline CDR1 is SGHTA and CDR2 is FQGTGA. J was trimmed by 0 bases and V by 3 bases; bases with no gene match: 6. CDR3 length: 17 amino acids. CDR3 sequence: CASSLLAGLSSYNEQFF. The CDR3 nucleotides read TGTGCCAGCAGCTTGCTAGCGGGGCTGAGCTCCTACAATGAGCAGTTCTTC.

V is TRBV7-6 and J is TRBJ2-5; 16 bases are shared with TRBD2. CDR3 length equals 19 residues. Germline V CDR1 and CDR2: SGHVS, FNYEAQ. Unmatched junction bases numbered 9, after V lost 1 base and J lost 4 bases. The CDR3 region is CASSLVVGTSGGALETQYF. The CDR3 DNA reads TGTGCCAGCAGCTTAGTTGTCGGGACTAGCGGGGGGGCGCTAGAGACCCAGTACTTC.

This clonotype has only a few counts. The CDR3 sequence: CASSGSSGGETQYF. Written as DNA, the CDR3 is TGTGCCAGCAGTGGGTCTAGCGGAGGGGAGACCCAGTACTTC. The chain is built from TRBV6-2 or TRBV6-3 and TRBJ2-5; 7 nucleotides align to TRBD2. Germline CDR1 MNHEY, CDR2 SVGEGT. The CDR3 consists of 14 residues. J gave up 5 bases and V 5 bases, and 8 bases lay outside the gene matches.

In its sample, this clonotype was seen once. This chain joins TRBV29-1 and TRBJ2-5; D gene uncertain. Looked up from germline, CDR1 is SQVTM and CDR2 is ANQGSEA. V was cut by 3 bases and J by 3 bases, with 11 bases left in between. CDR3 length: 13 residues. CDR3 coding DNA: TGCAGCGTTGATATGCGCATGGAAGAGACCCAGTACTTC. This translates into CSVDMRMEETQYF.

This clonotype was seen a few times. The V call is TRBV5-5, the J call TRBJ2-1; 13 bases are shared with TRBD2. The CDR3 extends over 16 amino acids. The ends lost 2 bases at V and 8 bases at J; junction bases unmatched: 7. Germline CDR1 is SGHKS and CDR2 is YYEKEE (reference sequence). CDR3 sequence reads: CASSFRRTSGGDEQFF. For the CDR3, the DNA is TGTGCCAGCAGCTTTCGCAGGACTAGCGGGGGAGATGAGCAGTTCTTC.

The chain has TRBV14 and TRBJ2-5; D gene uncertain. The V gene's germline CDR1 is SGHDN and CDR2 FVKESK. This CDR3 region has 15 residues. Trimming took off 0 bases at V and 4 bases at J, with 12 bases between the two ends. CDR3 loop: CASSQDGWASETQYF. CDR3 coding DNA: TGTGCCAGCAGCCAAGATGGTTGGGCTTCAGAGACCCAGTACTTC. Full variable domain (rest looked up from reference TRBV14 and TRBJ2-5): EAGVTQFPSHSVIEKGQTVTLRCDPISGHDNLYWYRRVMGKEIKFLLHFVKESKQDESGMPNNRFLAERTGGTYSTLKVQPAELEDSGVYFCASSQDGWASETQYFGPGTRLLVL.

The gene calls are TRBV10-2 and TRBJ2-1; D might be TRBD2 (5 bases). This CDR3 has 11 residues. V was pared by 8 bases and J by 7 bases, with 9 bases between. The germline V gene has CDR1 WSHSY and CDR2 SAAADI. Here the CDR3 DNA reads TGCGCCAGCCAGTGGGAGAATGAGCAGTTCTTC. It translates to CASQWENEQFF.

The chain carries TRBV15 and TRBJ1-1, with TRBD1 matching over 7 bases. V shed 6 bases and J 6 bases; nucleotides not matched to a gene: 10. The CDR3 sequence is 14 residues long. Per the germline V gene, CDR1 is LNHNV and CDR2 is YYDKDF (reference sequence). CDR3 nucleotide sequence: TGTGCCACCAGAAGCGGCCGACAGGGTGCTGAAGCTTTCTTT. Protein sequence: CATRSGRQGAEAFF.

V and J are TRBV2 and TRBJ1-5; D gene ambiguous. In germline, CDR1 is SNHLY, CDR2 FYNNEI. This CDR3 has 13 residues. V shed 3 bases and J shed 5 bases, with 8 bases lying between them. CDR3 in amino acids: CASSEQGYQPQHF. CDR3 nucleotides: TGTGCCAGCAGTGAGCAAGGCTATCAGCCCCAGCATTTT.